These 15 T cell receptor beta chains came from one sample sequenced in a study. The TRBV12-4/TRBJ1-2 clonotypes were amplified using barcode primers with ligated adaptors. TCRdb re-analysed the multiplex PCR reads in MiXCR, keeping a single row per CDR3 protein. The sample contains over 1,000 distinct CDR3 sequences, under 30% of which appear only once. The sample was naive CD4+ T cells sorted from blood. Stated subset: naive CD4+ T cells, CD4+CD45RA+CD25-. The receptors were sampled from a female donor with breast cancer.

By proportion, this clonotype is medium-sized (0.01 to 0.1%). The rearrangement joins TRBV12-3 or TRBV12-4 to TRBJ1-2, with 7 nucleotides matching TRBD1. This CDR3 contains 14 residues. Germline trimming cut 6 bases from V and 3 bases from J; bases unmatched to any gene: 7. CDR3: CASRPDRADYGYTF. In DNA, the CDR3 is TGTGCCAGCAGACCTGACAGGGCTGACTATGGCTACACCTTC.

Sample share makes this clonotype medium-sized. The V and J genes are TRBV12-3 or TRBV12-4 and TRBJ1-2; a weak D match, TRBD1 (5 bases). V was cut by 2 bases and J by 8 bases, with 9 bases left in between. This CDR3 has 12 amino acids. The CDR3 DNA reads TGTGCCAGCAGTTTACAAGGGGCGGGCTACACCTTC. It specifies CASSLQGAGYTF.

This clonotype qualifies as medium-sized (0.01 to 0.1%). The gene calls are TRBV12-3 or TRBV12-4 and TRBJ1-2; D gene ambiguous. V shed 7 bases and J shed 3 bases, with 12 bases lying between them. CDR3 length equals 13 residues. CDR3 nucleotides: TGTGCCAGCACTTACGGGAGATACTATGGCTACACCTTC. Its protein is CASTYGRYYGYTF.

This clonotype qualifies as medium-sized. This chain links TRBV12-3 or TRBV12-4 with TRBJ1-2; 10 bases align to TRBD1. Trimming removed 5 bases from V and 2 bases from J; junction bases left unmatched: 14. This CDR3 has 18 amino acids. This chain's CDR3 is CASSPIRDRGKGNYGYTF. CDR3 coding DNA: TGTGCCAGCAGTCCAATACGGGACAGGGGAAAGGGCAACTATGGCTACACCTTC.

Judged by abundance, this clonotype is large. For the CDR3, the DNA is TGTGCCAGCAGTTCTACAGGAATTTTAGGCTACACCTTC. It translates to CASSSTGILGYTF. The chain is built from TRBV12-3 or TRBV12-4 and TRBJ1-2; a possible D gene is TRBD1 (5 bases). CDR3 size: 13 residues. V shed 4 bases and J shed 8 bases, with 14 bases lying between them.

In this sample, this clonotype is large (0.1 to 1%). The rearrangement joins TRBV12-3 or TRBV12-4 to TRBJ1-2; TRBD1 agrees at 8 bases. This CDR3 has 13 residues. V dropped 3 bases and J dropped 7; count of bases not matched to a gene: 4. In DNA form, the CDR3 reads TGTGCCAGCAGTTTGGGGACAGGTCTTGGCTACACCTTC. Its protein is CASSLGTGLGYTF.

The chain recombines TRBV12-3 or TRBV12-4 with TRBJ1-2; a weak D match, TRBD1 (5 bases). The V gene lost 3 bases and the J gene lost 5 bases, with 10 bases spanning the gap. The CDR3 has 13 amino acids. The CDR3 region has the DNA TGTGCCAGCAGTTTGGGGAGGGGATATGGCTACACCTTC. Its protein is CASSLGRGYGYTF.

This clonotype is large (0.1 to 1%). The rearrangement uses TRBV12-3 or TRBV12-4 and TRBJ1-2; tentative D call: TRBD1 (5 bases). The CDR3 is 13 residues long. Trimming shortened V by 7 bases and J by 4 bases, and 13 bases separated the two germline ends. The CDR3 loop reads CASTNGRAYGYTF. The CDR3 region has the DNA TGTGCCAGCACCAACGGCAGGGCCTATGGCTACACCTTC.

The chain combines TRBV12-3 or TRBV12-4 with TRBJ1-2; 8 bases fit TRBD1. V was clipped by 4 bases and J by 6 bases; unmatched bases: 10. This CDR3 contains 15 residues. CDR3 sequence: CASSSGTGHWDGYTF. The CDR3 coding sequence is TGTGCCAGCAGTTCCGGGACAGGCCATTGGGATGGCTACACCTTC.

In its sample, this clonotype is large. The chain is built from TRBV12-3 or TRBV12-4 and TRBJ1-2; unclear D gene. V lost 3 bases and J lost 2, with 7 bases in between. The CDR3 has 13 residues. The CDR3 protein is CASSLVGNYGYTF. CDR3 DNA: TGTGCCAGCAGTTTGGTAGGGAACTATGGCTACACCTTC.

This clonotype counts as large. At one of its ends the junction is not consistent with the germline gene, which may arise from a read error. The chain combines TRBV12-3 or TRBV12-4 with TRBJ1-2, with a weak D call TRBD1 (6 bases). The CDR3 totals 13 residues. The CDR3 sequence is CASSLARGYGYTF. The CDR3 DNA is TGTGCCAGCAGTCTAGCCAGGGGATATGGCTACACCTTC.

Relative to its sample, this clonotype is medium-sized. This chain connects TRBV12-3 or TRBV12-4 to TRBJ1-2; D is unclear. CDR3 length: 13 amino acids. V was shortened by 2 bases and J by 4 bases, with 8 bases between the two germline ends. The CDR3 protein is CASSLYPAYGYTF. In DNA form, the CDR3 reads TGTGCCAGCAGTTTATATCCAGCCTATGGCTACACCTTC.

This clonotype was detected a few times. The chain has TRBV12-3 or TRBV12-4 and TRBJ1-2; 7 bases fit TRBD1. This CDR3 has 12 amino acids. V shed 5 bases, J shed 3 bases, and the junction held 0 bases outside the gene matches. The CDR3 DNA is TGTGCCAGCAGTGGACAGGACTATGGCTACACCTTC. This codes for CASSGQDYGYTF.

This clonotype qualifies as large (0.1 to 1%). This chain joins TRBV12-3 or TRBV12-4 and TRBJ1-2; no reliable D call. V lost 5 bases and J lost 2, with 3 bases in between. This CDR3 is 11 amino acids long. Here the CDR3 reads CASSLNYGYTF. Written as DNA, the CDR3 is TGTGCCAGCAGTCTAAACTATGGCTACACCTTC.

J is TRBJ1-2 and V is TRBV12-3 or TRBV12-4, with a possible D match to TRBD1 (5 bases). The V end lost 3 bases, the J end lost 5 bases, and 10 bases lay between the germline ends. This CDR3 spans 13 amino acids. DNA for the CDR3: TGTGCCAGCAGTTTCGCCGGACATTATGGCTACACCTTC. Protein sequence: CASSFAGHYGYTF.